This TCR beta chain stems from a study of blood T cell repertoires in COVID-19. The assay was immunoSEQ multiplex PCR, and TCRdb's table has in-frame clones only and misses some. Among tens of thousands of clones listed, approximately 87% were seen once. This TCR was sampled from a human donor in a cohort sampled during active COVID-19. The sample taken for sequencing was peripheral blood.

CDR3 DNA sequence: TGTGCCATCACACAGGGGGGCAATGAGCAGTTCTTC. It encodes CAITQGGNEQFF. The V and J genes are TRBV10-3 and TRBJ2-1, with 8 bases matching TRBD1. Germline CDR1 reads ENHRY; CDR2 reads SYGVKD. This CDR3 region has 12 residues. With V trimmed by 7 bases and J by 6 bases, 2 bases remained unmatched.